This entry lists 5 T cell receptor beta chains sequenced from one sample in a study of human T cells and chemical hapten exposure. MiXCR was run by TCRdb on the RACE reads, yielding one entry per CDR3 protein. The sample records fewer than 200,000 distinct CDR3 sequences, about 22% being singletons. Specified time point: patch test 1, 2 weeks after DPC sensitization. Treatment given: therapeutic diphenylcyclopropenone sensitization with weekly scalp DPC. The sequenced sample was whole blood, obtained in connection with sensitization to the hapten diphenylcyclopropenone (DPC). These receptors were taken from a woman in her forties or fifties with alopecia areata. Some clones in this sample may be carry-over from other donors' samples.

This clonotype was seen a handful of times. This chain links TRBV24-1 with TRBJ2-3; either TRBD1 or TRBD2 may fit D (5 bases each). The V gene lost 7 bases and the J gene lost 0 bases, with 7 bases spanning the gap. CDR3 size: 13 residues. Germline CDR1 reads KGHDR; CDR2 reads SFDVKD. The CDR3 here is CATRGPSTDTQYF. The CDR3 nucleotides read TGTGCCACCAGGGGACCTAGCACAGATACGCAGTATTTT.

A few counts support this clonotype. The chain couples TRBV5-6 to TRBJ2-7; 7 nucleotides line up with TRBD2. CDR3 length equals 15 residues. Germline CDR1 reads SGHDT; CDR2 reads YYEEEE. V shed 0 bases, J shed 2 bases, and the junction held 5 bases outside the gene matches. In DNA, the CDR3 is TGTGCCAGCAGCTTGGTAGGACTAGGAACCTACGAGCAGTACTTC. This encodes CASSLVGLGTYEQYF.

This clonotype turned up a few times. The rearrangement links TRBV20-1 to TRBJ2-5, with 10 positions matching TRBD1. The length of the CDR3 is 14 residues. V lost 2 bases, J lost 4 bases, and 4 bases stayed unmatched. Looked up from germline, CDR1 is DFQATT and CDR2 is SNEGSKA (reference sequence). CDR3 amino acids: CSARPGQGRETQYF. The CDR3 region has the DNA TGCAGTGCTAGACCGGGACAGGGGCGAGAGACCCAGTACTTC.

The chain recombines TRBV28 with TRBJ1-1, with no clear D. The CDR3 covers 15 residues. CDR1 is MDHEN and CDR2 is SYDVKM in the germline V gene. With 7 bases removed from V and 6 bases from J, the gap between germline ends came to 21 bases. The DNA of the CDR3 is TGTGCCAGCACCCTCCCACGGGGTAGCTCATCTGAAGCTTTCTTT. Residues: CASTLPRGSSSEAFF.

The gene calls are TRBV5-6 and TRBJ1-6; 8 positions agree with TRBD1. From germline, CDR1 is SGHDT and CDR2 YYEEEE. V shed 3 bases, J shed 0 bases, and the junction held 14 bases outside the gene matches. The CDR3 consists of 20 residues. CDR3 amino acids: CASSSASRGPESSYNSPLHF. The CDR3 coding sequence is TGTGCCAGCAGCTCCGCTTCCAGGGGGCCAGAGAGCTCCTATAATTCACCCCTCCACTTT. Full variable domain (rest looked up from reference TRBV5-6 and TRBJ1-6): DAGVTQSPTHLIKTRGQQVTLRCSPKSGHDTVSWYQQALGQGPQFIFQYYEEEERQRGNFPDRFSGHQFPNYSSELNVNALLLGDSALYLCASSSASRGPESSYNSPLHFGNGTRLTVT.